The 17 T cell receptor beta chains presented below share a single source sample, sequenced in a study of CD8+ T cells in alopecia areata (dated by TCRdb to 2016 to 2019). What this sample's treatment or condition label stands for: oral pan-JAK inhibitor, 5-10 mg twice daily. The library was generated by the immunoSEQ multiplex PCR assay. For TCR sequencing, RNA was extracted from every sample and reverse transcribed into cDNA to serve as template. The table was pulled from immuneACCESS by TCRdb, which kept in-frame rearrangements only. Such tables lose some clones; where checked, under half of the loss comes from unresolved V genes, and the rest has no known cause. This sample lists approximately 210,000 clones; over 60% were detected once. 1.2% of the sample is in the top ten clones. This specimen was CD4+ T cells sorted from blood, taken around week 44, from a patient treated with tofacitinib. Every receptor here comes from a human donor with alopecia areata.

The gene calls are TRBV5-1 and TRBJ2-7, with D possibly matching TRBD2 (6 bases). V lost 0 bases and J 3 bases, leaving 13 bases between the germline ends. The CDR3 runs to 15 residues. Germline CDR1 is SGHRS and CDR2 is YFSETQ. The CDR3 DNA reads TGCGCCAGCAGCTTGGGAGGGACTCAACGCTACGAGCAGTACTTC. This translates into CASSLGGTQRYEQYF.

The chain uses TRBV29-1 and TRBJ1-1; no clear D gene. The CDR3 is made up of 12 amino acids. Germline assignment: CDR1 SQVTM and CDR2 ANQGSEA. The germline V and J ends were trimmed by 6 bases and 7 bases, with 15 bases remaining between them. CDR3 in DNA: TGCAGCGTCGAAAACCCCGGTATTGAAGCTTTCTTT. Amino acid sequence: CSVENPGIEAFF.

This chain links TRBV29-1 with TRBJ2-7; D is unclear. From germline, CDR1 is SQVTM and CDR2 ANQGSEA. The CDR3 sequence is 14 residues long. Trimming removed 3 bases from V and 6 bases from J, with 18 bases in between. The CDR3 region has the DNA TGCAGCGTTGATAAGGCTGATCCTATGGGCGAGCAGTACTTC. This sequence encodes CSVDKADPMGEQYF.

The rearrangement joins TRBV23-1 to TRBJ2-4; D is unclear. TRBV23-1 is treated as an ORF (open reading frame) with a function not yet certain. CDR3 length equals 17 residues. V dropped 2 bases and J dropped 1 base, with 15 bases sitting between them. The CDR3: CASSQPRPTGAKNIQYF. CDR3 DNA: TGCGCCAGCAGTCAACCCCGTCCCACCGGGGCCAAAAACATTCAGTACTTC.

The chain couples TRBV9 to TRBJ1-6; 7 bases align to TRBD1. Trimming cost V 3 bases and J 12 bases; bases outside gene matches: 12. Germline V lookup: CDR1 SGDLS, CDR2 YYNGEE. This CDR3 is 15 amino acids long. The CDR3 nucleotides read TGTGCCAGCAGCGCCTCCGGGACAGCGGCCGGACCCCTCCACTTT. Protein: CASSASGTAAGPLHF. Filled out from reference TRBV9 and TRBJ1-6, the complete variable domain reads DSGVTQTPKHLITATGQRVTLRCSPRSGDLSVYWYQQSLDQGLQFLIQYYNGEERAKGNILERFSAQQFPDLHSELNLSSLELGDSALYFCASSASGTAAGPLHFGNGTRLTVT.

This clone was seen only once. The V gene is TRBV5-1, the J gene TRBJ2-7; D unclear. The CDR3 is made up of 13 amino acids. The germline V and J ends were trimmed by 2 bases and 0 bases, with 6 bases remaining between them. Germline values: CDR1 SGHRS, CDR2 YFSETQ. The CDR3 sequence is CASSFSSSYEQYF. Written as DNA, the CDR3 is TGCGCCAGCAGCTTTTCGAGCTCCTACGAGCAGTACTTC.

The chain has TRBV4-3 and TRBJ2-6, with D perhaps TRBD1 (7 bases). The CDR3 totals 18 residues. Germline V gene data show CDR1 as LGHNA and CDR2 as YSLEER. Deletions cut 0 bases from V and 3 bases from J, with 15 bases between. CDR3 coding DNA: TGCGCCAGCAGCCAAGAGGTCCCAGGGGGGAATGGGGCCAACGTCCTGACTTTC. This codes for CASSQEVPGGNGANVLTF.

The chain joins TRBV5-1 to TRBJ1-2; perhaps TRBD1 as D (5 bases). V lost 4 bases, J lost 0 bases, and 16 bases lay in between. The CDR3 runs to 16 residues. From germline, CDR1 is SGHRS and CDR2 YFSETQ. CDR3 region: CASSIPGAEANYGYTF. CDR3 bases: TGCGCCAGCAGCATTCCCGGGGCAGAAGCTAACTATGGCTACACCTTC. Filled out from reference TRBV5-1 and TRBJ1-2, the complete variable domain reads KAGVTQTPRYLIKTRGQQVTLSCSPISGHRSVSWYQQTPGQGLQFLFEYFSETQRNKGNFPGRFSGRQFSNSRSEMNVSTLELGDSALYLCASSIPGAEANYGYTFGSGTRLTVV.

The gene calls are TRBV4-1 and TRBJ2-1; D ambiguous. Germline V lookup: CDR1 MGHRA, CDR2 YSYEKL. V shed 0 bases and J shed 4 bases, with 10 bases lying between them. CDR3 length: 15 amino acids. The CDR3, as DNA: TGCGCCAGCAGCCAAGAAAGAGCTATTTACAATGAGCAGTTCTTC. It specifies CASSQERAIYNEQFF.

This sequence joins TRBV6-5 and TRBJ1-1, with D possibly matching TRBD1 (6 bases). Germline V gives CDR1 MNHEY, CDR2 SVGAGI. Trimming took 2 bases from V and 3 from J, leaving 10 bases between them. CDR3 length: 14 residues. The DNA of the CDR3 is TGTGCCAGCAGTTACAACAGGGTCGACACTGAAGCTTTCTTT. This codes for CASSYNRVDTEAFF.

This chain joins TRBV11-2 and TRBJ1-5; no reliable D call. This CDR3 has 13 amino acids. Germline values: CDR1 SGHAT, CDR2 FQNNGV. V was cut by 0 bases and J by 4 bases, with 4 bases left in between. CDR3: CASSLDRNQPQHF. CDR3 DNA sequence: TGTGCCAGCAGCTTAGACAGAAATCAGCCCCAGCATTTT.

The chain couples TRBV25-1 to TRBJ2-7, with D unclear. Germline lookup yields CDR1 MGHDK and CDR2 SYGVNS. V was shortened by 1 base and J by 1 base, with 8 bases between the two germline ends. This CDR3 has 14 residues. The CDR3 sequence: CASSESKGSYEQYF. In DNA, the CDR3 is TGTGCCAGCAGTGAATCTAAAGGTTCCTACGAGCAGTACTTC.

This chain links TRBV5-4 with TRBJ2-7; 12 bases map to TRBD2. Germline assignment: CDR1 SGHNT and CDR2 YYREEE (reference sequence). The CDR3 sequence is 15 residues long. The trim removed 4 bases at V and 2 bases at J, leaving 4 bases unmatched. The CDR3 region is CASSLAGGKTYEQYF. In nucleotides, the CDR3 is TGTGCCAGCAGCCTAGCGGGGGGGAAAACCTACGAGCAGTACTTC. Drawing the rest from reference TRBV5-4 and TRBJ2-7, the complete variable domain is ETGVTQSPTHLIKTRGQQVTLRCSSQSGHNTVSWYQQALGQGPQFIFQYYREEENGRGNFPPRFSGLQFPNYSSELNVNALELDDSALYLCASSLAGGKTYEQYFGPGTRLTVT.

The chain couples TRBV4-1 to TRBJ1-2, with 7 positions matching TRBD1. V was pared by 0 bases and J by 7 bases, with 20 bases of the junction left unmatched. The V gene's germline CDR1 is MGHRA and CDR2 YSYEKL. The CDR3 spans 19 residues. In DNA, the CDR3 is TGCGCCAGCAGCCAAGAGAGTGGGAAAGTGGGACAGATGAAATCTGGCTACACCTTC. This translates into CASSQESGKVGQMKSGYTF.

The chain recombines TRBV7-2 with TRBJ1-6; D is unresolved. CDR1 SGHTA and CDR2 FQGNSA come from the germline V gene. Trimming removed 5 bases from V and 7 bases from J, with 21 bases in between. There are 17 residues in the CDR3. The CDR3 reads CASSHPESKVYNSPLHF. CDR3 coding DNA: TGTGCCAGCAGCCACCCTGAGTCGAAGGTTTACAATTCACCCCTCCACTTT.

This CDR3 is CASSPRADTGELFF. CDR3 nucleotide sequence: TGTGCCAGCTCCCCCCGGGCAGACACCGGGGAGCTGTTTTTT. This chain connects TRBV18 to TRBJ2-2, with D unclear. Trimming cost V 6 bases and J 3 bases, with 11 bases left between them. The CDR3 spans 14 residues. Germline V lookup: CDR1 KGHSH, CDR2 LQKENI.

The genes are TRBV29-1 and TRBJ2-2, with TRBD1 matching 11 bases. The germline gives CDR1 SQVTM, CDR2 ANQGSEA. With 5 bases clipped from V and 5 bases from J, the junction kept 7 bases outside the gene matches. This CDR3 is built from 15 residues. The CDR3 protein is CSVRRTGGGTGELFF. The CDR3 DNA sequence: TGCAGCGTTCGGCGGACAGGGGGCGGGACCGGGGAGCTGTTTTTT.